Presented here are 19 T cell receptor beta chains from one specimen sequenced in a study of T cells expressing NK-cell markers. TCRdb reprocessed the 5' RACE reads; each CDR3 protein has one entry and no DNA is given. Its listing shows about 460,000 distinct CDR3 sequences. Sequencing was performed on blood T cells: a sorted CD56 or NKG2C T cell subset, CD4+ or CD8+ T cells, or bulk PBMC T cells (not recorded which). The receptors come from a woman aged 45-59 years in good health.

V is TRBV7-8 and J is TRBJ2-3; TCRdb proposes TRBD1, but this gene call is untestable without DNA. CDR3 length: 14 amino acids. Germline V lookup: CDR1 SGHVS, CDR2 FQNEAQ. This chain's CDR3 is CASSRTGREDTQYF.

The CDR3 reads CASSPGLALVYEQFF. The chain is built from TRBV3-1 and TRBJ2-1; TCRdb outputs TRBD2, but without DNA this stays unchecked. The CDR3 covers 15 residues. CDR1 and CDR2 from the germline V gene are LGHDT and YNNKEL (reference sequence).

This chain connects TRBV20-1 to TRBJ2-2; TCRdb lists TRBD2, though no DNA is available to test this call. The CDR3 sequence is 16 residues long. Germline V lookup: CDR1 DFQATT, CDR2 SNEGSKA (reference sequence). The CDR3 is CSAPLAGGMNTGELFF.

The rearrangement joins TRBV21-1 to TRBJ2-7; TCRdb's D call of TRBD1 is untestable without DNA. TRBV21-1 is annotated as a pseudogene. The CDR3 consists of 15 residues. CDR3 region: CASSKGRDTDYEQYF.

The chain is built from TRBV25-1 and TRBJ2-2; TCRdb's D call, TRBD2, is unchecked because there is no DNA. The CDR3 consists of 14 residues. Germline CDR1 MGHDK, CDR2 SYGVNS. The CDR3 sequence: CASSEGLWPGELFF. The variable domain in full, completed from reference TRBV25-1 and TRBJ2-2, reads EADIYQTPRYLVIGTGKKITLECSQTMGHDKMYWYQQDPGMELHLIHYSYGVNSTEKGDLSSESTVSRIRTEHFPLTLESARPSHTSQYLCASSEGLWPGELFFGEGSRLTVL.

V and J are TRBV28 and TRBJ1-5; TCRdb lists TRBD1, though no DNA is available to test this call. The CDR3 is 16 residues long. From germline, CDR1 is MDHEN and CDR2 SYDVKM. CDR3 sequence reads: CASTNREGAGNQPQHF.

V and J are TRBV7-6 and TRBJ1-4. The CDR3 is made up of 15 amino acids. Germline V CDR1 and CDR2: SGHVS, FNYEAQ. The CDR3 here is CASSLSGPGGEKLFF.

The V gene is TRBV20-1, the J gene TRBJ2-3; TCRdb outputs TRBD2, but without DNA this stays unchecked. Looked up from germline, CDR1 is DFQATT and CDR2 is SNEGSKA (reference sequence). This CDR3 has 12 residues. CDR3 sequence: CSLAGAGDTQYF.

The chain joins TRBV25-1 to TRBJ2-3; checking the TCRdb D call of TRBD2 is not possible without DNA. In germline, CDR1 is MGHDK, CDR2 SYGVNS. CDR3 length equals 15 residues. This CDR3 is CASTDERRATDTQYF. The full variable domain, its missing parts supplied by reference TRBV25-1 and TRBJ2-3, is EADIYQTPRYLVIGTGKKITLECSQTMGHDKMYWYQQDPGMELHLIHYSYGVNSTEKGDLSSESTVSRIRTEHFPLTLESARPSHTSQYLCASTDERRATDTQYFGPGTRLTVL.

V is TRBV29-1 and J is TRBJ2-3; TCRdb indicates TRBD2, and absent DNA this call remains unverified. The germline V gene has CDR1 SQVTM and CDR2 ANQGSEA. The CDR3 runs 14 residues. This CDR3 is CSVDLAGGIDTQYF.

The rearrangement uses TRBV12-3 or TRBV12-4 and TRBJ1-2; TCRdb's assignment of TRBD1 cannot be checked, as there is no DNA. CDR3 length equals 13 residues. The CDR3 loop reads CASSRDRGFGYTF.

The chain couples TRBV5-6 to TRBJ1-1; TCRdb's D call of TRBD1 is untestable without DNA. CDR1 is SGHDT, CDR2 YYEEEE, per germline. The CDR3 has 15 residues. The CDR3 sequence is CASSLVGGLYTEAFF.

The chain has TRBV29-1 and TRBJ2-2; TCRdb indicates TRBD2, and absent DNA this call remains unverified. Germline assignment: CDR1 SQVTM and CDR2 ANQGSEA. This CDR3 has 18 residues. This chain's CDR3 is CSVPQGLAGGRDTGELFF.

This chain connects TRBV12-3 or TRBV12-4 to TRBJ2-1. This CDR3 spans 14 amino acids. The CDR3 reads CASSLELARPTQFF.

CDR3 residues: CSAWELAGVGETQYF. The chain carries TRBV20-1 and TRBJ2-5; TCRdb selects TRBD2, and the lack of DNA leaves this call unchecked. The CDR3 runs to 15 residues. Germline values: CDR1 DFQATT, CDR2 SNEGSKA (reference sequence).

The genes are TRBV7-9 and TRBJ2-1; there is no DNA to check the TCRdb D call of TRBD2. The germline CDR1 and CDR2 sequences are SEHNR and FQNEAQ (reference sequence). CDR3 length equals 15 residues. This chain's CDR3 is CASSGGSGRVNEQFF. Full variable domain (outside the CDR3, taken from reference TRBV7-9 and TRBJ2-1): DTGVSQNPRHKITKRGQNVTFRCDPISEHNRLYWYRQTLGQGPEFLTYFQNEAQLEKSRLLSDRFSAERPKGSFSTLEIQRTEQGDSAMYLCASSGGSGRVNEQFFGPGTRLTVL.

CDR3 residues: CASSLNRVGTEAFF. The chain uses TRBV11-2 and TRBJ1-1; TCRdb's D call, TRBD1, is unchecked because there is no DNA. The CDR3 is 14 amino acids. In germline, CDR1 is SGHAT, CDR2 FQNNGV.

The chain combines TRBV25-1 with TRBJ2-3; TCRdb outputs TRBD2, but without DNA this stays unchecked. CDR3 length equals 15 residues. Per germline, CDR1 MGHDK and CDR2 SYGVNS. The chain's CDR3 is CASSAWSGKTDTQYF.

V gene TRBV9 combines with J gene TRBJ2-1; there is no DNA to check the TCRdb D call of TRBD2. Germline CDR1 is SGDLS and CDR2 is YYNGEE. The CDR3 covers 18 residues. The CDR3 protein is CASSASTRMAGAYNEQFF. Based on the CDR3 plus reference TRBV9 and TRBJ2-1, the full variable domain is DSGVTQTPKHLITATGQRVTLRCSPRSGDLSVYWYQQSLDQGLQFLIQYYNGEERAKGNILERFSAQQFPDLHSELNLSSLELGDSALYFCASSASTRMAGAYNEQFFGPGTRLTVL.